This is a list of T cell receptor beta chains from one sample in a study of radiation and T cells in renal cell carcinoma. The assay was immunoSEQ multiplex PCR, and TCRdb's table has in-frame clones only and misses some. The sample holds some 76,000 clones, more than 75% seen once. The sequencing used blood, collected from a patient whose treatment included radiotherapy and nephrectomy. The source of these receptors is a man in his sixties with renal cell carcinoma. CDR3s include the opening cysteine and the closing phenylalanine or tryptophan. Fields, in order: D gene, J gene, V gene, CDR3 protein. A D gene is named only where the DNA matches it firmly.

NA,TRBJ2-5,TRBV10-1,CASSPGWGALIETQYF
NA,TRBJ2-7,TRBV19,CASSPRPTYEQYF
NA,TRBJ2-3,TRBV18,CASSPRLGGDTQYF
TRBD2,TRBJ2-1,TRBV28,CASSPAGGAHNEQFF
NA,TRBJ1-4,TRBV5-6,CASSLEGDHEKLFF
NA,TRBJ1-2,TRBV27,CASSSTTGSYTF
NA,TRBJ2-3,TRBV21-1,CASSRRREASTDTQYF
NA,TRBJ2-7,TRBV11-2,CASSLEGATYEQYF
TRBD1,TRBJ1-2,TRBV6-5,CASSREDRSINGYTF
TRBD1,TRBJ2-2,TRBV15,CATSLTGQVIFGELFF
NA,TRBJ1-2,TRBV19,CASTGAGYGYTF
TRBD1,TRBJ1-2,TRBV6-6,CASSLTGMNGYTF
TRBD2,TRBJ2-1,TRBV27,CASSLAGGNEQFF
NA,TRBJ2-7,TRBV27,CASSLTGSYEQYF
NA,TRBJ2-3,TRBV4-1,CASSQDSLQAPDTQYF
NA,TRBJ1-1,TRBV19,CASRRRAEGPDSRWPFF
TRBD1,TRBJ2-5,TRBV4-1,CASSRSDRGGETQYF
TRBD1,TRBJ2-3,TRBV29-1,CSAGTGGADTQYF
NA,TRBJ1-1,TRBV28,CASSPPTGHFTEAFF
TRBD1,TRBJ2-7,TRBV2,CASLGQGPYEQYF
NA,TRBJ2-3,TRBV5-5,CASSLPDTQYF
TRBD1,TRBJ2-7,TRBV27,CASSVTGGNYEQYF
TRBD2,TRBJ2-2,TRBV19,CASSIAGLAGGPGELFF
TRBD1,TRBJ1-1,TRBV30,CAWSVGTANTEAFF
TRBD1,TRBJ2-7,TRBV27,CASSSGTGNYEQYF
TRBD2,TRBJ2-1,TRBV11-1,CASSFDGRADEQFF
TRBD1,TRBJ1-2,TRBV2,CASSTQQGSYGYTF
NA,TRBJ2-2,TRBV6-5,CASSPSYDVTGELFF
NA,TRBJ1-2,TRBV9,CASSLSYGYTF